A single sample is the source of the 30 T cell receptor beta chains below, sequenced in a study of T cell responses to AZD1222 COVID-19 vaccine. Generated by immunoSEQ multiplex PCR, the TCRdb table keeps only in-frame clones and is missing some. The sample yields some 140,000 clones, more than 80% seen once. This sample comprised peripheral blood, obtained on day 0 of AZD1222 vaccination. Source of these receptors: an adult in good health.

This clone was detected ten times or more. This CDR3 reads CASSQNQGSAGNTIYF. The CDR3 nucleotides are TGTGCCAGCAGCCAGAATCAGGGAAGCGCTGGAAACACCATATATTTT. This rearrangement joins TRBV14 to TRBJ1-3; maybe TRBD1 (5 bases). Between the trimmed V and J ends, which lost 3 bases and 2 bases, there was a span of 14 bases. Per the germline V gene, CDR1 is SGHDN and CDR2 is FVKESK. CDR3 size: 16 residues.

This clone occurred a few times. V usage is TRBV27 and J usage is TRBJ1-4, with D tentatively TRBD1 (6 bases). Germline V gene data show CDR1 as MNHEY and CDR2 as SMNVEV (reference sequence). CDR3 length: 16 residues. V shed 6 bases and J shed 7 bases, with 21 bases lying between them. The CDR3 nucleotides are TGTGCCAGCAGACTAACCGTCCGGGGGCGGGGTGAAAAACTGTTTTTT. It codes for CASRLTVRGRGEKLFF.

J is TRBJ1-4 and V is TRBV5-1, with D tentatively TRBD1 (5 bases). Germline CDR1 reads SGHRS; CDR2 reads YFSETQ. The V and J ends lost 2 bases and 4 bases respectively, with 12 bases between them. The CDR3 runs 15 residues. This CDR3 reads CASSFGGALNEKLFF. CDR3 coding DNA: TGCGCCAGCAGCTTCGGAGGGGCGCTTAATGAAAAACTGTTTTTT.

This sequence joins TRBV3-1 (or the pseudogene TRBV3-2) and TRBJ1-4; weak D call: TRBD1 (6 bases). Trimming removed 5 bases at V and 4 bases at J, with 11 bases between. This CDR3 region has 14 residues. Germline V gives CDR1 LGHDT, CDR2 YNNKEL (reference sequence). The chain's CDR3 is CASSFGQRNEKLFF. CDR3 bases: TGTGCCAGCAGCTTTGGACAGCGTAATGAAAAACTGTTTTTT.

V gene TRBV15 combines with J gene TRBJ2-5; 7 bases fit TRBD2. The CDR3 covers 15 residues. Germline trimming cut 6 bases from V and 5 bases from J; bases unmatched to any gene: 12. Per the germline V gene, CDR1 is LNHNV and CDR2 is YYDKDF (reference sequence). The CDR3 loop reads CATRGGTVLSETQYF. CDR3 DNA: TGTGCCACCAGGGGGGGGACTGTACTGTCGGAGACCCAGTACTTC. Combining the CDR3 with reference TRBV15 and TRBJ2-5 gives the whole variable domain DAMVIQNPRYQVTQFGKPVTLSCSQTLNHNVMYWYQQKSSQAPKLLFHYYDKDFNNEADTPDNFQSRRPNTSFCFLDIRSPGLGDTAMYLCATRGGTVLSETQYFGPGTRLLVL.

The V call is TRBV6-2 or TRBV6-3, the J call TRBJ2-7; the match to TRBD2 covers 15 bases. CDR3 length: 19 residues. Germline CDR1 MNHEY, CDR2 SVGEGT. Losses at the gene ends were 2 bases for V and 6 bases for J; bases not matched to a gene: 14. DNA of the CDR3: TGTGCCAGCAGTTACCCCGGCCGCGGACTAGCGGGGGGGCATCCCGAGCAGTACTTC. It translates to CASSYPGRGLAGGHPEQYF.

V and J are TRBV5-1 and TRBJ2-7; 11 bases map to TRBD1. From germline, CDR1 is SGHRS and CDR2 YFSETQ. V trimming: 2 bases; J trimming: 6 bases; junction bases outside the gene matches: 10. The CDR3 extends over 16 amino acids. This CDR3 reads CASSLRPDRGPREQYF. As DNA, the CDR3 is TGCGCCAGCAGCTTAAGGCCGGACAGGGGGCCCCGCGAGCAGTACTTC.

This clone was seen only once. The CDR3 loop reads CASTRDSRDYGYTF. In nucleotides, the CDR3 is TGCGCCAGCACCAGGGACAGTCGAGACTATGGCTACACCTTC. The chain recombines TRBV5-1 with TRBJ1-2; 7 nucleotides match TRBD1. V shed 6 bases and J 3 bases; nucleotides not matched to a gene: 8. Germline values: CDR1 SGHRS, CDR2 YFSETQ. The CDR3 extends over 14 amino acids.

In this sample, this clone turned up once. V gene TRBV6-5 combines with J gene TRBJ1-1; weak D call: TRBD1 (6 bases). With 10 bases removed from V and 0 bases from J, the gap between germline ends came to 15 bases. Germline-derived CDR1 and CDR2 are MNHEY and SVGAGI. The CDR3 has 14 residues. CDR3 sequence (DNA): TGTGCCACTGGGGACACCGGAGTGAACACTGAAGCTTTCTTT. It translates to CATGDTGVNTEAFF.

CDR3 nucleotides: TGTGCCAGCAGGCGACAGGCGAACACCGGGGAGCTGTTTTTT. Its translation is CASRRQANTGELFF. This chain links TRBV7-3 with TRBJ2-2, with a weak D call TRBD1 (6 bases). This CDR3 is built from 14 residues. Germline CDR1 reads SGHTA; CDR2 reads FQGTGA. V was cut by 6 bases and J by 0 bases, with 8 bases left in between.

This clone was detected only a few times. The rearrangement links TRBV7-9 to TRBJ2-7; no reliable D call. Trimming left V 8 bases short and J 1 base short, with 9 bases between. CDR3 size: 12 residues. The germline V gene encodes CDR1 SEHNR and CDR2 FQNEAQ (reference sequence). CDR3 sequence: CASGQQSYEQYF. CDR3 nucleotide sequence: TGTGCCAGCGGCCAACAGTCCTACGAGCAGTACTTC.

The rearrangement uses TRBV2 and TRBJ1-5, with TRBD1 as a possible D gene (5 bases). The CDR3 contains 16 residues. V lost 3 bases to trimming and J lost 0 bases, with 12 bases between them. The V gene's germline CDR1 is SNHLY and CDR2 FYNNEI. CDR3 sequence (DNA): TGTGCCAGCAGTGACCCGGACACCCTTAGCAATCAGCCCCAGCATTTT. Amino acid sequence: CASSDPDTLSNQPQHF.

The chain couples TRBV6-2 or TRBV6-3 to TRBJ1-6, with TRBD1 matching over 9 bases. The CDR3 runs to 17 residues. The junction had 8 bases not matched to a gene; V was cut back by 5 bases and J by 3 bases. The germline gives CDR1 MNHEY, CDR2 SVGEGT. The CDR3 nucleotides read TGTGCCAGCAGTCCCCTGGGACAGGGTGGCTATAATTCACCCCTCCACTTT. This gives the protein CASSPLGQGGYNSPLHF.

The V call is TRBV12-3 or TRBV12-4, the J call TRBJ1-1; TRBD1 matches at 7 bases. The V gene end was trimmed by 5 bases and the J gene end by 8 bases; junction bases not matched to a gene: 5. The CDR3 extends over 12 amino acids. The CDR3 reads CASSTRQGEAFF. DNA for the CDR3: TGTGCCAGCAGTACCCGACAGGGAGAAGCTTTCTTT.

V is TRBV18 and J is TRBJ2-1, with a tentative D call TRBD2 (5 bases). V lost 6 bases and J lost 2, with 14 bases in between. CDR1 KGHSH and CDR2 LQKENI come from the germline V gene. This CDR3 is 15 amino acids long. The CDR3 sequence: CASSSPGLTYNEQFF. CDR3 nucleotide sequence: TGTGCCAGCTCTTCCCCGGGATTAACCTACAATGAGCAGTTCTTC. Looking up the rest from reference TRBV18 and TRBJ2-1 gives the full variable domain: NAGVMQNPRHLVRRRGQEARLRCSPMKGHSHVYWYRQLPEEGLKFMVYLQKENIIDESGMPKERFSAEFPKEGPSILRIQQVVRGDSAAYFCASSSPGLTYNEQFFGPGTRLTVL.

The chain couples TRBV5-1 to TRBJ2-2, with 8 bases that match TRBD1. After removal of 6 bases from V and 4 bases from J, the junction contained 5 bases not matched to a gene. CDR3 length: 14 amino acids. Germline CDR1 is SGHRS and CDR2 is YFSETQ. This CDR3 is CASTDRGPTGELFF. CDR3 DNA sequence: TGCGCCAGCACAGACAGGGGACCCACCGGGGAGCTGTTTTTT.

V and J are TRBV28 and TRBJ1-6; D possibly corresponds to TRBD1 (5 bases). CDR1 and CDR2 (germline): MDHEN, SYDVKM. The V and J ends lost 5 bases and 12 bases respectively, with 17 bases between them. The CDR3 consists of 14 residues. The CDR3 coding sequence is TGTGCCAGCAGTCCCCCCGGGGGTGGGGGACCCCTCCACTTT. This encodes CASSPPGGGGPLHF.

The chain couples TRBV28 to TRBJ2-7, with D hard to call. This CDR3 spans 15 amino acids. Germline assignment: CDR1 MDHEN and CDR2 SYDVKM. V was shortened by 7 bases and J by 0 bases, with 16 bases between the two germline ends. The CDR3 reads CASTAVGWSSYEQYF. CDR3 DNA sequence: TGTGCCAGCACCGCTGTTGGGTGGAGCTCCTACGAGCAGTACTTC.

The V call is TRBV19, the J call TRBJ2-7; D is ambiguous. V was clipped by 6 bases and J by 4 bases, with 19 bases between them. Germline CDR1 is LNHDA and CDR2 is SQIVND (reference sequence). This CDR3 region has 15 residues. The chain's CDR3 is CASSRGVQSYYEQYF. CDR3 DNA: TGTGCCAGTAGCCGCGGAGTTCAGAGTTATTACGAGCAGTACTTC.

This CDR3 reads CASSDLQVYNSPLHF. The CDR3 region has the DNA TGCGCCAGCAGCGATTTACAGGTTTATAATTCACCCCTCCACTTT. The rearrangement links TRBV4-1 to TRBJ1-6; possibly TRBD1 for D (5 bases). The V end was cut by 5 bases, the J end by 4 bases, with 12 bases between. Germline V gene lookup returns CDR1 MGHRA and CDR2 YSYEKL. The CDR3 is made up of 15 amino acids.

V and J are TRBV5-8 and TRBJ1-5; D uncertain. The length of the CDR3 is 13 residues. Trimming stripped 2 bases from V and 9 bases from J, with 12 bases between. CDR1 and CDR2 from the germline V gene are SGHTS and YDEGEE. DNA of the CDR3: TGTGCCAGCAGCTTTTCTTTTGATGCGCCCCAGCATTTT. The encoded protein is CASSFSFDAPQHF.

CDR3 residues: CASSIQLGYGYTF. Written as DNA, the CDR3 is TGTGCCAGTAGTATACAGCTTGGCTATGGCTACACCTTC. The chain employs TRBV19 and TRBJ1-2; the D is unclear. Trimming stripped 2 bases from V and 4 bases from J, with 8 bases between. Looked up from germline, CDR1 is LNHDA and CDR2 is SQIVND (reference sequence). This CDR3 has 13 residues.

V usage is TRBV2 and J usage is TRBJ1-2; 8 bases are a match to TRBD1. The CDR3 consists of 15 residues. J was trimmed by 6 bases and V by 1 base; bases with no gene match: 7. Germline assignment: CDR1 SNHLY and CDR2 FYNNEI. CDR3 residues: CASSEVGRGRNGYTF. Here the CDR3 DNA reads TGTGCCAGCAGTGAAGTAGGCAGGGGGCGTAATGGCTACACCTTC.

The V and J genes are TRBV28 and TRBJ1-5; tentatively, D is TRBD1 (5 bases). CDR3 length equals 16 residues. Germline V gene data show CDR1 as MDHEN and CDR2 as SYDVKM. V was clipped by 5 bases and J by 6 bases, with 20 bases between them. CDR3: CASSPPGGWVSQPQHF. The CDR3 DNA sequence: TGTGCCAGCAGTCCCCCCGGGGGATGGGTGAGTCAGCCCCAGCATTTT.

The chain uses TRBV11-2 and TRBJ2-7; perhaps D is TRBD1 or TRBD2 (5 bases each). CDR1 and CDR2 from the germline V gene are SGHAT and FQNNGV. V lost 4 bases and J 6 bases, leaving 16 bases between the germline ends. The CDR3 loop spans 14 amino acids. The CDR3 nucleotides read TGTGCCAGCAGCTCCCCCCTCTTAGGGACCGAGCAGTACTTC. Translated, it gives CASSSPLLGTEQYF.

V is TRBV3-1 (or the pseudogene TRBV3-2) and J is TRBJ1-2; the match to TRBD1 covers 7 bases. CDR1 LGHDT and CDR2 YNNKEL come from the germline V gene (reference sequence). CDR3 length: 16 residues. J lost 4 bases, V lost 1 base, and 9 bases had no gene match. DNA for the CDR3: TGTGCCAGCAGCCAAGTACCAGGGGGGGAGATCTATGGCTACACCTTC. Its translation is CASSQVPGGEIYGYTF.

V is TRBV7-9 and J is TRBJ2-2; D remains ambiguous. The CDR3 has 15 residues. Germline CDR1 reads SEHNR; CDR2 reads FQNEAQ (reference sequence). Trimming removed 3 bases from V and 8 bases from J, with 16 bases in between. The CDR3 coding sequence is TGTGCCAGCAGCTTTGCGGCCTTCCCGTTAGGGGAGCTGTTTTTT. This gives the protein CASSFAAFPLGELFF.

The chain recombines TRBV5-4 with TRBJ1-5; D remains ambiguous. The germline CDR1 and CDR2 sequences are SGHNT and YYREEE (reference sequence). Between the trimmed V and J ends, which lost 5 bases and 0 bases, there was a span of 12 bases. This CDR3 spans 15 amino acids. CDR3 sequence (DNA): TGTGCCAGCAGGGACCAGGAATATAGCAATCAGCCCCAGCATTTT. It codes for CASRDQEYSNQPQHF.

This clone has more than one count but fewer than ten. J is TRBJ1-5 and V is TRBV4-1, with D possibly TRBD1 on 5 matching bases. The CDR3 consists of 14 residues. Germline CDR1 is MGHRA and CDR2 is YSYEKL. V gave up 0 bases and J gave up 6 bases, with 9 bases separating them. CDR3 sequence reads: CASSQDRTRQPQHF. CDR3 nucleotides: TGCGCCAGCAGCCAAGATCGGACACGTCAGCCCCAGCATTTT.

This clone has more than one count but fewer than ten. At one end, the junction sequence differs from germline, possibly due to a read error. The rearrangement uses TRBV19 and TRBJ1-1, with D uncertain. The length of the CDR3 is 15 residues. Germline V CDR1 and CDR2: LNHDA, SQIVND (reference sequence). The CDR3 nucleotides read TGTGCCAGTAGGATAGGGAAAGCCAGGAACACTGAAGCTTTCTTT. This translates into CASRIGKARNTEAFF. Based on the CDR3 plus reference TRBV19 and TRBJ1-1, the full variable domain is DGGITQSPKYLFRKEGQNVTLSCEQNLNHDAMYWYRQDPGQGLRLIYYSQIVNDFQKGDIAEGYSVSREKKESFPLTVTSAQKNPTAFYLCASRIGKARNTEAFFGQGTRLTVV.